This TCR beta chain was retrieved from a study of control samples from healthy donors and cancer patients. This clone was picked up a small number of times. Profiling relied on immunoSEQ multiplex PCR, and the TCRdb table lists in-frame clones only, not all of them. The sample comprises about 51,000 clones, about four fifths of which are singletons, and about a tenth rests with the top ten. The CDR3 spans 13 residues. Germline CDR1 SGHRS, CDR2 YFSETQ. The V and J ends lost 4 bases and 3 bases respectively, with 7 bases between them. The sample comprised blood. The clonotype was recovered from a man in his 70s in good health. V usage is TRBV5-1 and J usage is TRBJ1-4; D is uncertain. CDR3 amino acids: CASSRTPNEKLFF. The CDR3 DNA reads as TGCGCCAGCAGCCGGACCCCTAATGAAAAACTGTTTTTT.